This passage covers 13 T cell receptor beta chains from one sample sequenced in a study of beta chain features in type 1 diabetes. Sequenced material consisted of expressed TCRB transcripts (all of the isolated RNA was reverse transcribed). Sequencing was performed with immunoSEQ multiplex PCR; in TCRdb, only in-frame clones are kept and a portion is missing. The sample has around 15,000 clones, just under 55% seen once. Sequenced sample: stem cell memory CD4+ T cells from blood. These receptor sequences come from a woman aged 18 to 35 in good health.

The chain recombines TRBV28 with TRBJ2-6, with 8 bases matching TRBD1. The junction had 6 bases not matched to a gene; V was cut back by 1 base and J by 1 base. This CDR3 comprises 18 residues. The germline V gene has CDR1 MDHEN and CDR2 SYDVKM. The DNA for the CDR3 is TGTGCCAGCAGTTTATTCGGGACAGGAGAATCTGGGGCCAACGTCCTGACTTTC. This codes for CASSLFGTGESGANVLTF.

The genes are TRBV19 and TRBJ2-5, with 13 bases identical to TRBD2. The CDR3 is 16 amino acids. Germline V gene data show CDR1 as LNHDA and CDR2 as SQIVND (reference sequence). The junction had 8 bases not matched to a gene; V was cut back by 3 bases and J by 7 bases. The CDR3 spells CASSMSGLAGEATQYF. The DNA of the CDR3 is TGTGCCAGTAGTATGAGTGGACTAGCGGGAGAGGCGACCCAGTACTTC.

The genes are TRBV7-9 and TRBJ2-5; D possibly corresponds to TRBD1 (6 bases). The last part of the DNA fits TRBJ2-7 better; the J call may be wrong. Germline V gene data show CDR1 as SEHNR and CDR2 as FQNEAQ (reference sequence). CDR3 length: 15 amino acids. DNA of the CDR3: TGTGCCAGCAGCCAACTGGGGAACAGGGTCCGCGAGCAGTACTTC. Translation gives CASSQLGNRVREQYF.

This clone was counted a few times. The chain uses TRBV18 and TRBJ2-7; unclear D gene. The CDR3 runs to 13 residues. CDR1 KGHSH and CDR2 LQKENI come from the germline V gene. Trimming removed 0 bases at V and 2 bases at J, with 5 bases between. The CDR3 sequence: CASSPPSTYEQYF. The CDR3 DNA follows: TGTGCCAGCTCACCACCATCTACCTACGAGCAGTACTTC. The variable domain in full, completed from reference TRBV18 and TRBJ2-7, reads NAGVMQNPRHLVRRRGQEARLRCSPMKGHSHVYWYRQLPEEGLKFMVYLQKENIIDESGMPKERFSAEFPKEGPSILRIQQVVRGDSAAYFCASSPPSTYEQYFGPGTRLTVT.

This CDR3 is CASSYSGRGEKLFF. In nucleotides, the CDR3 is TGTGCCAGCAGTTACTCCGGCAGGGGTGAAAAACTGTTTTTT. V usage is TRBV6-5 and J usage is TRBJ1-4; a weak D match, TRBD1 (6 bases). Trimming took 0 bases from V and 7 from J, leaving 9 bases between them. CDR1 and CDR2 (germline): MNHEY, SVGAGI. This CDR3 is 14 amino acids long.

This clone turned up a few times. This sequence joins TRBV7-2 and TRBJ1-1, with D maybe TRBD1 (5 bases). Germline loops: CDR1 SGHTA, CDR2 FQGNSA. Trimming took off 6 bases at V and 5 bases at J, with 22 bases between the two ends. The CDR3 has 16 residues. Here the CDR3 DNA reads TGTGCCAGCAGGCCCATTCTCGGGCAGGGAAGGACTGAAGCTTTCTTT. Translating gives CASRPILGQGRTEAFF.

This clone was observed a few times. This chain connects TRBV19 to TRBJ2-5; 7 nucleotides align to TRBD2. J lost 2 bases, V lost 1 base, and 7 bases had no gene match. Per germline, CDR1 LNHDA and CDR2 SQIVND (reference sequence). This CDR3 has 16 amino acids. CDR3 nucleotides: TGTGCCAGTAGTATAGCAGCAGCGGGAAGGCAAGAGACCCAGTACTTC. This translates into CASSIAAAGRQETQYF. The whole variable domain, filled in from reference TRBV19 and TRBJ2-5, reads DGGITQSPKYLFRKEGQNVTLSCEQNLNHDAMYWYRQDPGQGLRLIYYSQIVNDFQKGDIAEGYSVSREKKESFPLTVTSAQKNPTAFYLCASSIAAAGRQETQYFGPGTRLLVL.

V and J are TRBV19 and TRBJ2-1; weak D call: TRBD2 (5 bases). This CDR3 region has 16 residues. CDR1 is LNHDA, CDR2 SQIVND, per germline (reference sequence). V was trimmed by 6 bases and J by 7 bases, leaving 22 bases between them. The DNA of the CDR3 is TGTGCCAGTAGAAGGACCGGAGGATTAAGAGGGAATGAGCAGTTCTTC. This codes for CASRRTGGLRGNEQFF.

Only a few counts were recorded for this clone. This rearrangement joins TRBV6-1 to TRBJ2-2; 7 bases are shared with TRBD2. V lost 6 bases, J lost 1 base, and 5 bases stayed unmatched. This CDR3 has 15 residues. Germline V lookup: CDR1 MNHNS, CDR2 SASEGT. CDR3 sequence: CASSTTSRNTGELFF. CDR3 DNA: TGTGCCAGCAGCACGACTAGCCGGAACACCGGGGAGCTGTTTTTT.

The chain joins TRBV5-1 to TRBJ2-2, with 7 bases matching TRBD1. This CDR3 contains 15 residues. V lost 4 bases and J lost 3; bases outside the gene matches: 6. Germline lookup yields CDR1 SGHRS and CDR2 YFSETQ. CDR3 sequence reads: CASSVQGLDTGELFF. CDR3 nucleotides: TGCGCCAGCAGCGTACAGGGGCTGGACACCGGGGAGCTGTTTTTT.

This sequence joins TRBV6-1 and TRBJ2-1; no clear D gene. Germline CDR1 and CDR2: MNHNS and SASEGT. The CDR3 has 12 residues. The V end lost 5 bases, the J end lost 6 bases, and 8 bases lay between the germline ends. The CDR3 loop reads CASSLTINEQFF. The CDR3 region has the DNA TGTGCCAGCAGTCTCACTATCAATGAGCAGTTCTTC.

This clone was recorded a few times. The V and J genes are TRBV15 and TRBJ2-2; 7 nucleotides match TRBD1. Germline V CDR1 and CDR2: LNHNV, YYDKDF (reference sequence). The V segment lost 1 base and the J segment 6 bases; nucleotides outside the gene matches: 17. This CDR3 comprises 19 residues. The CDR3 DNA reads as TGTGCCACCAGCAGAGGTTCTGATTCGGACAGGAGGTTCGCCGGGGAGCTGTTTTTT. It encodes CATSRGSDSDRRFAGELFF.

The chain employs TRBV29-1 and TRBJ1-1; possibly TRBD1 for D (5 bases). CDR1 and CDR2 (germline): SQVTM, ANQGSEA. V lost 3 bases to trimming and J lost 1 base, with 9 bases between them. This CDR3 is built from 13 residues. CDR3 nucleotide sequence: TGCAGCGTTGAGGACACCTCGAACACTGAAGCTTTCTTT. Protein product: CSVEDTSNTEAFF.